The source of this T cell receptor (beta chain) is a study of glioma-infiltrating T cells after dendritic cell vaccination. Study-wide background: The vaccine used monocyte-derived dendritic cells pulsed overnight with autologous tumor lysate.

The time point denotes: after dendritic cell vaccination, including at tumor progression/relapse. Fresh-frozen tumor tissue and more than two years of survival data were available for all. Repertoires were generated with immunoSEQ multiplex PCR, while TCRdb's copy carries only in-frame clones and drops some. Counted here are roughly 62,000 clones, roughly 80% occurring once; the ten biggest clones make up approximately 14%. Looked up from germline, CDR1 is SGHRS and CDR2 is YFSETQ. CDR3 length: 13 residues. V was pared by 4 bases and J by 5 bases, with 5 bases of the junction left unmatched. General study findings and limits: Higher pretreatment TIL content predicted longer progression-free time and survival. Higher TCR clonality did not directly relate to longer survival.

This clone has just one count. What it binds is not known. The starting material was blood, obtained after dendritic cell vaccination. This clonotype was obtained from a human donor with glioblastoma. The V call is TRBV5-1, the J call TRBJ2-5; TRBD1 agrees at 7 bases. CDR3 sequence: CASSITGAETQYF. CDR3 DNA: TGCGCCAGCAGCATTACAGGGGCGGAGACCCAGTACTTC.